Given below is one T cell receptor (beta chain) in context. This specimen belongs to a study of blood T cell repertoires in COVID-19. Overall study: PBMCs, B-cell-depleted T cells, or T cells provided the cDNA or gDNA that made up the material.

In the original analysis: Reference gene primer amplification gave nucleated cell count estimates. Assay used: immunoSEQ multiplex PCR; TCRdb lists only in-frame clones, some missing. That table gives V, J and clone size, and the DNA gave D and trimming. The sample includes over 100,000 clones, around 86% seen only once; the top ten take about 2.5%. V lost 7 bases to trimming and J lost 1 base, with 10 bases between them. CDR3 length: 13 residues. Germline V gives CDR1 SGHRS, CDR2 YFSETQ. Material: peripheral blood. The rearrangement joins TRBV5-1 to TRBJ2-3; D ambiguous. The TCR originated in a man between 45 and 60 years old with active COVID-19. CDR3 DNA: TGCGCCAGCTACTCCCCTGGCACAGATACGCAGTATTTT. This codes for CASYSPGTDTQYF. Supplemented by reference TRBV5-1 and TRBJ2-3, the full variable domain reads KAGVTQTPRYLIKTRGQQVTLSCSPISGHRSVSWYQQTPGQGLQFLFEYFSETQRNKGNFPGRFSGRQFSNSRSEMNVSTLELGDSALYLCASYSPGTDTQYFGPGTRLTVL.